Given below is one T cell receptor (beta chain) in context. The sample holds many counts of this clonotype. Its antigen target is currently unknown. Per-nucleotide qualities are absent, and no much larger clonotype sits a single base away. The data were taken from a study of regulatory T cells in long-lasting Graves disease (dated by TCRdb to 2020 to 2023). Context from the whole study: Persistent Graves' disease meant more than 5 years of antithyroid drug treatment with TSH receptor autoantibodies that stayed positive. Persistent Graves' disease patients were compared with newly diagnosed Graves' disease patients by peripheral blood TCR sequencing and RNA sequencing. A total of around 35 samples underwent TCR sequencing, from about 13 patients with persistent Graves' disease and about 20 patients with newly diagnosed Graves' disease. The study was registered as a clinical trial and conducted in China. In the clinical cohort, patients with persistent Graves' disease had used antithyroid drugs for an average of around 9.3 years.

V loses 8 bases of germline sequence and J loses 7 bases, and the interval between the two ends is 20 bases. Per the germline V gene, MDHEN is the CDR1 and SYDVKM is the CDR2. The CDR3 contains 14 residues, cysteine and phenylalanine counted. CDR3 DNA only is kept here, 42 bases in frame from base 1. This specimen's time point label, per the study, means: persistent/refractory GD, antithyroid drugs over 5 years with positive TRAb. For both TCR sequencing and RNA sequencing, RNA was extracted from PBMCs using TRIzol. The diagnosis of Graves' disease followed American Thyroid Association guidelines. The patients came from an endocrinology department in Xi'an, China. Each patient gave 8.5 to 9.5 milliliters of peripheral blood, collected in an EDTA anticoagulant tube. Ficoll Paque Plus density gradient separation was used to isolate PBMCs, and no additional T cell sorting was done. An Agilent 2100 Bioanalyzer and agarose gel were used to assess RNA quality, and a NanoDrop 2000 was used to measure RNA concentration.

Here is what the overall study found, with its caveats: The study examined only peripheral blood because the primary lesion, thyroid tissue, could not be accessed. A larger number of public clonotypes was shared among persistent patients (approximately 3,000) than among newly diagnosed patients (around 970). The authors noted that the small sample size was a limitation that may lower accuracy. Persistent disease showed preferential use of TRBV28, TRBJ1-2 and TRBJ2-5, whereas newly diagnosed disease favored TRBV20-1 and TRBJ2-1. Only the TCR beta chain was sequenced and analyzed. Lower TCR Shannon entropy and fewer highly expanded clones were observed in persistent Graves' disease patients than in newly diagnosed patients, which suggested clonal expansion.

Preparation of the library involved multiplex PCR. Data came from an Illumina HiSeq 4000. CDR3 regions were amplified by Arm-PCR with iRepertoire HTBI primers to construct TCR beta libraries. Gel purification was performed on PCR products prior to sequencing. The study's own analysis went as follows. Gene usage analysis of CDR3 amino acid clonotypes relied on the approximately 68 TRBV and about 15 TRBJ segments identified across samples. Filtered high-quality paired reads were merged into contigs using COPE and FqMerger. Contigs were aligned with BLAST to IMGT TRBV, TRBD and TRBJ reference genes, and CDR3 was defined per IMGT. Clonotypes above 0.1% frequency were classified as highly expanded clones. Shannon entropy served as the measure of repertoire diversity, while the Gini coefficient captured V-J evenness. A clonotype was considered public if more than one individual shared it. TCRdb trimmed the raw reads at Q25, called clones with MiXCR and kept productive beta chains. Every entry covers one CDR3 protein and lists the most common genes and DNA from its rows. These V and J calls are TCRdb output, not the study's own analysis. The sample table shows about 660,000 distinct CDR3 sequences, and around 32% are seen once. About 40% of the sample rests with the top ten.

The receptor comes from a female donor with Graves disease. Recombination linked TRBV28 to TRBJ1-2; 6 matching bases give a weak D call of TRBD1. Here the sequenced sample was peripheral blood mononuclear cells (PBMCs), taken when the disease was refractory, from a patient treated with antithyroid drugs. The nucleotides read TGTGCCAGCGAGACCGGGACATCTCGGTTTGGCTACACCTTC. It specifies CASETGTSRFGYTF.